This T cell receptor beta chain was profiled in a study of post-analysis software for immune sequencing data. Study background: Disease courses included relapsing-remitting, secondary progressive and progressive-relapsing multiple sclerosis.

General study findings and limits: Significantly lower normalized Chao1 diversity was found in patients with multiple sclerosis relative to controls. In patients, TRBV5-6, TRBV5-1 and TRBV20-1 belonged to five or six TRBV segments found more frequently than in controls.

Comments on this clonotype: No antigen is known for it.

CDR1 MNHNY and CDR2 SVGAGI come from the germline V gene (reference sequence). The CDR3 covers 14 residues. The V and J ends lost 0 bases and 3 bases respectively, with 8 bases between them. TCR beta cDNA libraries had unique molecular identifiers. Each sample of roughly 1 to 11 million input T cells yielded around 500,000 cDNA molecules, so each molecule approximated one T cell. MiXCR was run by TCRdb on the PCR reads, yielding one entry per CDR3 protein. The sample has 820,000 or so distinct CDR3 sequences; roughly 58% are singletons. The receptor's source is a girl aged 5-17 years with multiple sclerosis. The V gene is TRBV6-6, the J gene TRBJ1-1, with D unresolved. The sample taken for sequencing was blood. The CDR3 is CASSYSKTHTEAFF. The CDR3 nucleotides read TGTGCCAGCAGTTACTCGAAGACACACACTGAAGCTTTCTTT.